The 27 T cell receptor beta chains below all came from one sample that was sequenced in a study of T cells expressing NK-cell markers (dated by TCRdb to about 2020). The library was built by means of 5' RACE. Sequencing was carried out with an Illumina HiSeq 2000. TCRdb reprocessed the sequencing reads and holds a single record per CDR3 protein sequence, with no DNA. The table of this sample itemizes 160,000 or so distinct CDR3 sequences. Less than 20% of the sample goes to the ten largest clones. Sequences were obtained from blood T cells: a sorted CD56 or NKG2C T cell subset, CD4+ or CD8+ T cells, or bulk PBMC T cells (not recorded which). These TCRs come from a woman between 18 and 69 years old in good health.

The chain combines TRBV18 with TRBJ2-3; there is no DNA to check the TCRdb D call of TRBD2. The CDR3 loop spans 17 amino acids. Germline V gene lookup returns CDR1 KGHSH and CDR2 LQKENI. The CDR3 loop is CASSPPRIAGASDTQYF.

The chain joins TRBV7-2 to TRBJ2-7. This CDR3 has 12 residues. Germline CDR1 SGHTA, CDR2 FQGNSA. Here the CDR3 reads CASSLSAGWQYF.

This chain links TRBV29-1 with TRBJ1-2; TCRdb returns TRBD1, unconfirmable since there is no DNA. Germline CDR1 and CDR2: SQVTM and ANQGSEA. The CDR3 has 12 amino acids. CDR3: CSAPTENYGYTF.

CDR3 sequence reads: CASSLFSGSSENEQFF. The chain uses TRBV18 and TRBJ2-1; no DNA is available, so the TRBD2 call from TCRdb remains unchecked. The CDR3 consists of 16 residues. Germline CDR1 is KGHSH and CDR2 is LQKENI.

The chain is built from TRBV6-1 and TRBJ2-4; the TCRdb D gene call, TRBD2, has no DNA to confirm it. This CDR3 has 15 residues. Germline V gene sequence: CDR1 MNHNS, CDR2 SASEGT. The CDR3 is CASSSPGKAKNIQYF.

The chain is built from TRBV9 and TRBJ2-1; TCRdb returns TRBD1, unconfirmable since there is no DNA. The germline CDR1 and CDR2 sequences are SGDLS and YYNGEE. This CDR3 has 15 residues. The CDR3 reads CASSVMGDRGNEQFF.

The CDR3: CASSQGQRLAGDTQYF. The J gene is TRBJ2-3, the V gene TRBV4-2; TCRdb selects TRBD2, and the lack of DNA leaves this call unchecked. CDR3 length equals 16 residues. CDR1 LGHNA and CDR2 YNFKEQ come from the germline V gene.

The chain employs TRBV5-1 and TRBJ2-2; TCRdb picks TRBD1, but there is no DNA to check that call. There are 17 residues in the CDR3. Germline V gene lookup returns CDR1 SGHRS and CDR2 YFSETQ. CDR3 sequence: CASSLQPAGGNTGELFF.

This chain uses TRBV5-1 with TRBJ2-5; there is no DNA to check the TCRdb D call of TRBD2. CDR3 length equals 13 residues. Germline lookup yields CDR1 SGHRS and CDR2 YFSETQ. The CDR3 protein is CASSLGGSETQYF.

The V gene is TRBV24-1, the J gene TRBJ2-7; there is no DNA to check the TCRdb D call of TRBD1. From germline, CDR1 is KGHDR and CDR2 SFDVKD. CDR3 size: 15 residues. The CDR3 protein is CATSGLDSPAYEQYF.

The rearrangement links TRBV5-1 to TRBJ1-4; the D call from TCRdb, TRBD1, cannot be confirmed without DNA. The CDR3 runs 14 residues. Germline assignment: CDR1 SGHRS and CDR2 YFSETQ. The CDR3 sequence: CASSQDRVREKLFF.

The CDR3 here is CASTGGLAGAGTGELFF. The V and J genes are TRBV27 and TRBJ2-2; the TCRdb call, TRBD2, lacks DNA for checking. Germline V gene data show CDR1 as MNHEY and CDR2 as SMNVEV (reference sequence). This CDR3 comprises 17 residues.

The gene calls are TRBV11-1 and TRBJ2-1; TCRdb's assignment of TRBD2 cannot be checked, as there is no DNA. The CDR3 has 18 amino acids. In germline, CDR1 is SGHAT, CDR2 FQDESV (reference sequence). The CDR3 spells CASSVTSGGGDSYNEQFF.

This chain connects TRBV5-6 to TRBJ2-1. CDR1 is SGHDT and CDR2 is YYEEEE in the germline V gene. The CDR3 has 12 amino acids. The CDR3 loop is CASSQYIDQQFF.

V and J are TRBV5-1 and TRBJ2-2. The V gene's germline CDR1 is SGHRS and CDR2 YFSETQ. There are 16 residues in the CDR3. The CDR3 reads CASSLFLGQTTGELFF.

The chain carries TRBV18 and TRBJ1-2; checking the TCRdb D call of TRBD1 is not possible without DNA. The CDR3 spans 17 residues. Germline loops: CDR1 KGHSH, CDR2 LQKENI. CDR3 protein: CASSPNYPAGQFYGYTF.

CDR3 amino acids: CASRAGGTRNTEAFF. V gene TRBV2 combines with J gene TRBJ1-1. The V gene's germline CDR1 is SNHLY and CDR2 FYNNEI. The CDR3 is made up of 15 amino acids.

The CDR3 sequence: CSARDLGLAVHEQFF. V gene TRBV20-1 combines with J gene TRBJ2-1; TCRdb's D gene call, TRBD2, goes unchecked for lack of DNA. Germline CDR1 and CDR2: DFQATT and SNEGSKA (reference sequence). CDR3 length: 15 residues.

The rearrangement uses TRBV12-3 or TRBV12-4 and TRBJ1-3. The CDR3 is made up of 14 amino acids. CDR3 loop: CASSFGGPGNTIYF.

The rearrangement joins TRBV20-1 to TRBJ1-5; TCRdb selects TRBD1, and the lack of DNA leaves this call unchecked. This CDR3 has 15 amino acids. The germline gives CDR1 DFQATT, CDR2 SNEGSKA (reference sequence). CDR3 in amino acids: CSATSPGQGIWSQHF.

This chain joins TRBV28 and TRBJ1-3; TCRdb lists TRBD1, though no DNA is available to test this call. CDR1 is MDHEN, CDR2 SYDVKM, per germline. This CDR3 spans 14 amino acids. The CDR3 sequence: CASSTGLAGNTIYF.

The chain combines TRBV20-1 with TRBJ1-5; the D call of TRBD1 rests on TCRdb alone, since no DNA is present to check it. The CDR3 has 14 residues. Germline lookup yields CDR1 DFQATT and CDR2 SNEGSKA (reference sequence). CDR3 sequence reads: CSAPTGARNQPQHF.

The J gene is TRBJ2-5, the V gene TRBV20-1. Germline values: CDR1 DFQATT, CDR2 SNEGSKA (reference sequence). The CDR3 length is 15 residues. CDR3 in amino acids: CSAAPPDWYQETQYF.

The rearrangement links TRBV7-2 to TRBJ2-4; TCRdb selects TRBD1, and the lack of DNA leaves this call unchecked. This CDR3 contains 15 residues. Germline-derived CDR1 and CDR2 are SGHTA and FQGNSA. The CDR3 protein is CASSLVPGQGDIQYF.

The rearrangement joins TRBV6-5 to TRBJ1-6. CDR3 length: 17 residues. Germline V CDR1 and CDR2: MNHEY, SVGAGI. The CDR3 region is CASSYSILSSYNSPLHF.

The rearrangement joins TRBV4-2 to TRBJ2-3; TCRdb calls TRBD2, which cannot be checked without DNA. The CDR3 sequence is 20 residues long. Looked up from germline, CDR1 is LGHNA and CDR2 is YNFKEQ. The CDR3 sequence is CASSQILAGGLGRAPDTQYF.

Here the CDR3 reads CASSLGLLLASGEETQYF. The V and J genes are TRBV5-1 and TRBJ2-5; no DNA is available, so the TRBD2 call from TCRdb remains unchecked. Germline CDR1 reads SGHRS; CDR2 reads YFSETQ. The CDR3 runs 18 residues.